This T cell receptor (beta chain) was retrieved from a study of T-cell reconstitution after alpha-beta-depleted transplantation in children. This clonotype was found a few times. Preparation of the TCRbeta library used unique molecular identifiers. TCRdb redid the calling of the PCR reads with MiXCR, one entry per CDR3 protein. The sample includes over 200,000 distinct CDR3 sequences, 8% to 9.5% of them seen just once. The CDR3 totals 16 residues. The germline V gene encodes CDR1 DFQATT and CDR2 SNEGSKA (reference sequence). V lost 4 bases, J lost 2 bases, and 4 bases stayed unmatched. The sequencing here drew on PBMCs from the stem cell graft donor, taken from the stem cell graft. This sequence was found in a human donor who donated a stem cell graft to a child with acute lymphoblastic leukemia. V gene TRBV20-1 combines with J gene TRBJ2-2; 13 bases align to TRBD2. The CDR3 DNA sequence: TGCAGTGCTACGGGACTAGCGGGGAAAAACACCGGGGAGCTGTTTTTT. This gives the protein CSATGLAGKNTGELFF.